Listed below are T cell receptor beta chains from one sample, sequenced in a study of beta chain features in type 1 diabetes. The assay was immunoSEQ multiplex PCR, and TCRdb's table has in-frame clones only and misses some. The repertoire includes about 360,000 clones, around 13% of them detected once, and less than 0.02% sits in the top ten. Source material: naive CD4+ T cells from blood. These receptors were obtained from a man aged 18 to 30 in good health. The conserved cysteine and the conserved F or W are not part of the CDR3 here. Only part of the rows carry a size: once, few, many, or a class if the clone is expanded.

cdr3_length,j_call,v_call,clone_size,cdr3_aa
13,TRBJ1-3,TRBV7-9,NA,ASSNGDRGSDTIY
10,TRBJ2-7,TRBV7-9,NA,ASSRELFEQY
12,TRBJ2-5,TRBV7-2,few,ASSLTLAQETQY
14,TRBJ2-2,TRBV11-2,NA,ASSPRGTSGTGELF
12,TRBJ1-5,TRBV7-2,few,ASSLGQGPQPQH
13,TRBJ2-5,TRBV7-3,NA,ASSQSGTSPETQY
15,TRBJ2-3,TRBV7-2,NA,ASSRRRSGTHTDTQY
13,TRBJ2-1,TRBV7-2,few,ASSLSGGVYNEQF
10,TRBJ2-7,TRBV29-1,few,SVERTGYEQY
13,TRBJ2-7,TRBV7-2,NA,AIVYTGQGSYEQY
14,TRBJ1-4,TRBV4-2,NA,ASSLHGTGRAEKLF
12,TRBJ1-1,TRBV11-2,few,ASRKEEGNTEAF
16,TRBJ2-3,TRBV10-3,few,AISESYRRGASTDTQY
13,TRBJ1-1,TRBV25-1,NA,ASSPRPLGNTEAF
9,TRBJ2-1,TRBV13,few,ASRGWNEQF
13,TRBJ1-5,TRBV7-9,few,ASTNGTSSNQPQH
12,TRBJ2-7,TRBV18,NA,ASSPTSGTYEQY
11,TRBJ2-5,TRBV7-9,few,ASSTGSQETQY
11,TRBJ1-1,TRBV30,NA,AWSVNSNTEAF
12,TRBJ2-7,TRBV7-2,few,ASSLVLAGGEQY
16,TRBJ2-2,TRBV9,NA,ASSVEGSSSPGAGELF
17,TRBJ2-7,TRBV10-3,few,AISESGLGQGGQNYEQY
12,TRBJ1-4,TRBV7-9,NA,ASSAAAGGEKLF
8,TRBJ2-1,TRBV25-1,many,ASSRDEQF
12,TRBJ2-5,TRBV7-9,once,ASSPSGGGETQY
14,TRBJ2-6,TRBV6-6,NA,ASSSNRGFGANVLT
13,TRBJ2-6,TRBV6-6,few,ASSWAGSGANVLT
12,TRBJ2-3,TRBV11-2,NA,ASSLNRVKDTQY
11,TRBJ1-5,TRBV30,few,AWSQASNQPQH
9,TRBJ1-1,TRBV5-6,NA,ASSQNTEAF
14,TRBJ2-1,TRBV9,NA,ASSVGSSGSHNEQF
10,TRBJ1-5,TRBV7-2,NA,ASRQGNQPQH
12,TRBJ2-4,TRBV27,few,ASSFALAKNIQY
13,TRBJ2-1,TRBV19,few,ASSRLAGELYEQF
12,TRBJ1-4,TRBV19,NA,ASAVGQANEKLF
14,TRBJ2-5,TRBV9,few,ASSARVAGASPTQY
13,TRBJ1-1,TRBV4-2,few,ASSQEGGSDTEAF
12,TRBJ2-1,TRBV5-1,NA,ASSGAMLYNEQF
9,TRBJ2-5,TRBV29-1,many,SPWLGETQY
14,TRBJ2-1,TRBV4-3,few,ASSQEGGGNYNEQF
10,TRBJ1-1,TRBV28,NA,ASSLIGEEAF
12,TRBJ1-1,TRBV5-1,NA,ASSLSGDVSEAF
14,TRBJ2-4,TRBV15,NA,ATSRGQGAFLNIQY
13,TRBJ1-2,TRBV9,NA,ASSPQVEGGNGYT
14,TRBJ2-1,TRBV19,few,ASSIFAASSYNEQF
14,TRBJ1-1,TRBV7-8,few,ASSPGGQGARGEAF
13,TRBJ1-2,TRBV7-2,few,ASSSVRGGGYGYT
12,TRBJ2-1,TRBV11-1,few,ASSLPGTSQGQF
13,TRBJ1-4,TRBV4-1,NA,ASSQESLAVGKLF
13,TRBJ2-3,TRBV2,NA,ASSERGGSTDTQY